The 24 T cell receptor beta chains listed next were all sequenced from one sample in a study of blood T cell repertoires in COVID-19. The method was immunoSEQ multiplex PCR; TCRdb's version includes in-frame clones alone and lacks a portion of them. The sample yields 130,000 to 150,000 clones, 70% to 85% seen once. The sample comprised peripheral blood. These receptors all stem from a woman of 80 years or more in a cohort sampled during active or convalescent COVID-19.

The genes are TRBV6-5 and TRBJ1-4; tentative D call: TRBD1 (5 bases). Germline values: CDR1 MNHEY, CDR2 SVGAGI. The CDR3 sequence is 15 residues long. The ends were cut back, 0 bases at V and 5 bases at J, with 10 bases in the middle. For the CDR3, the DNA is TGTGCCAGCAGTTACTCGGGGGGGGTCAATGAAAAACTGTTTTTT. Residues: CASSYSGGVNEKLFF.

V usage is TRBV11-3 and J usage is TRBJ2-7; D uncertain. CDR3 size: 13 residues. V lost 3 bases to trimming and J lost 0 bases, with 6 bases between them. Germline values: CDR1 SGHNT, CDR2 YENEEA. CDR3: CASSLGYSYEQYF. CDR3 coding DNA: TGTGCCAGCAGCTTGGGCTACTCCTACGAGCAGTACTTC.

The chain carries TRBV18 and TRBJ2-1, with 7 bases aligning to TRBD2. The germline V gene has CDR1 KGHSH and CDR2 LQKENI. The CDR3 spans 15 residues. The V gene end was trimmed by 3 bases and the J gene end by 2 bases; junction bases not matched to a gene: 4. CDR3 loop: CASSPGRGTYNEQFF. The CDR3 DNA is TGTGCCAGCTCACCCGGGCGGGGGACCTACAATGAGCAGTTCTTC. Combining the CDR3 with reference TRBV18 and TRBJ2-1 gives the whole variable domain NAGVMQNPRHLVRRRGQEARLRCSPMKGHSHVYWYRQLPEEGLKFMVYLQKENIIDESGMPKERFSAEFPKEGPSILRIQQVVRGDSAAYFCASSPGRGTYNEQFFGPGTRLTVL.

V usage is TRBV28 and J usage is TRBJ2-3, with 7 bases that match TRBD1. Germline values: CDR1 MDHEN, CDR2 SYDVKM. With V trimmed by 2 bases and J by 1 base, 3 bases remained unmatched. There are 15 residues in the CDR3. CDR3 nucleotides: TGTGCCAGCAGTTTAAGACAGGGAGGCACAGATACGCAGTATTTT. Its protein is CASSLRQGGTDTQYF. Complete variable domain (other parts from reference TRBV28 and TRBJ2-3): DVKVTQSSRYLVKRTGEKVFLECVQDMDHENMFWYRQDPGLGLRLIYFSYDVKMKEKGDIPEGYSVSREKKERFSLILESASTNQTSMYLCASSLRQGGTDTQYFGPGTRLTVL.

This clone was recorded only once. This rearrangement joins TRBV13 to TRBJ2-1; no firm D call. The CDR3 covers 14 residues. V was clipped by 1 base and J by 2 bases, with 6 bases between them. Germline loops: CDR1 PRHDT, CDR2 FYEKMQ (reference sequence). The CDR3 DNA reads TGTGCCAGCAGCTTAGCGGAGACCTACAATGAGCAGTTCTTC. This gives the protein CASSLAETYNEQFF.

The J gene is TRBJ2-2, the V gene TRBV5-1; 8 nucleotides agree with TRBD1. The J segment lost 4 bases and the V segment lost 3 bases, leaving 8 bases of the junction unmatched. Per germline, CDR1 SGHRS and CDR2 YFSETQ. The CDR3 is 16 residues long. The CDR3: CASSYWTGPGTGELFF. In DNA, the CDR3 is TGCGCCAGCAGCTATTGGACAGGGCCGGGCACCGGGGAGCTGTTTTTT.

This clone was seen a single time. CDR3 nucleotide sequence: TGCGCCAGCAGCTTAGGGGGACTAGCGGTAGAAGAGACCCAGTACTTC. The encoded protein is CASSLGGLAVEETQYF. V and J are TRBV5-1 and TRBJ2-5, with 11 bases that match TRBD2. The J segment lost 3 bases and the V segment lost 2 bases, leaving 6 bases of the junction unmatched. CDR3 length equals 16 residues. Germline CDR1 SGHRS, CDR2 YFSETQ.

The chain joins TRBV28 to TRBJ1-1; D unresolved. Germline-derived CDR1 and CDR2 are MDHEN and SYDVKM. This CDR3 region has 14 residues. V was trimmed by 3 bases and J by 1 base, leaving 9 bases between them. The CDR3 protein is CASSFSAGNTEAFF. Here the CDR3 DNA reads TGTGCCAGCAGTTTCTCGGCAGGGAACACTGAAGCTTTCTTT. Filled out from reference TRBV28 and TRBJ1-1, the complete variable domain reads DVKVTQSSRYLVKRTGEKVFLECVQDMDHENMFWYRQDPGLGLRLIYFSYDVKMKEKGDIPEGYSVSREKKERFSLILESASTNQTSMYLCASSFSAGNTEAFFGQGTRLTVV.

This chain joins TRBV2 and TRBJ2-2; TRBD2 agrees at 7 bases. The J segment lost 6 bases and the V segment lost 6 bases, leaving 4 bases of the junction unmatched. Germline CDR1 is SNHLY and CDR2 is FYNNEI. The CDR3 loop spans 13 amino acids. CDR3 protein: CASSARGAGELFF. As DNA, the CDR3 is TGTGCCAGCAGCGCCCGGGGGGCCGGGGAGCTGTTTTTT.

DNA for the CDR3: TGTGCCAGCAGCGCTGCGACAGGGGCTGGAACAGATACGCAGTATTTT. It codes for CASSAATGAGTDTQYF. V usage is TRBV9 and J usage is TRBJ2-3; 8 nucleotides agree with TRBD1. The CDR3 has 16 residues. Per germline, CDR1 SGDLS and CDR2 YYNGEE. V dropped 3 bases and J dropped 3; count of bases not matched to a gene: 9.

This clone was found once. The chain has TRBV4-1 and TRBJ2-3, with a weak D call TRBD1 (5 bases). From germline, CDR1 is MGHRA and CDR2 YSYEKL. Trimming cost V 1 base and J 2 bases, with 19 bases left between them. This CDR3 has 18 amino acids. Written as DNA, the CDR3 is TGCGCCAGCAGCCAAGGGTGGTGGGCAGGGCCCCCCACAGATACGCAGTATTTT. Its protein product is CASSQGWWAGPPTDTQYF.

V is TRBV19 and J is TRBJ1-4, with TRBD1 identical over 9 bases. Per germline, CDR1 LNHDA and CDR2 SQIVND (reference sequence). The CDR3 extends over 15 amino acids. J was trimmed by 8 bases and V by 5 bases; bases with no gene match: 9. The chain's CDR3 is CASSGGTGYGEKLFF. The CDR3 DNA reads TGTGCCAGTAGTGGAGGGACAGGGTATGGAGAAAAACTGTTTTTT.

This clone has just a few counts. The chain is built from TRBV6-5 and TRBJ2-7; the D is unclear. CDR3 length: 11 amino acids. V was trimmed by 8 bases and J by 3 bases, leaving 8 bases between them. The germline gives CDR1 MNHEY, CDR2 SVGAGI. The CDR3 DNA follows: TGTGCCAGCGGTCTAGGCTACGAGCAGTACTTC. Its translation is CASGLGYEQYF.

V is TRBV4-3 and J is TRBJ2-3, with D maybe TRBD2 (5 bases). V lost 2 bases, J lost 2 bases, and 8 bases lay in between. The CDR3 is made up of 14 amino acids. Germline V gene sequence: CDR1 LGHNA, CDR2 YSLEER. The CDR3 spells CASSQSGVTDTQYF. CDR3 in DNA: TGCGCCAGCAGCCAAAGCGGAGTCACAGATACGCAGTATTTT.

Of note for this clone: Because the CDR3's place on the DNA is in doubt, the DNA is left out and the CDR3 is given as listed by TCRdb. The chain links TRBV7-9 to TRBJ1-4; TRBD1, as called in the table, went unchecked against the DNA. CDR1 and CDR2 (germline): SEHNR, FQNEAQ (reference sequence). The length of the CDR3 is 17 amino acids, counting both ends. The chain's CDR3 is CASSLVQGQGVMKNCFF.

The chain links TRBV4-1 to TRBJ1-5; D uncertain. Germline V gene lookup returns CDR1 MGHRA and CDR2 YSYEKL. Trimming left V 3 bases short and J 3 bases short, with 12 bases between. The CDR3 extends over 15 amino acids. The CDR3 loop is CASSQADIDNQPQHF. In DNA form, the CDR3 reads TGCGCCAGCAGCCAGGCAGACATTGACAATCAGCCCCAGCATTTT.

The V and J genes are TRBV28 and TRBJ2-3; 10 bases agree with TRBD1. CDR3 length: 15 amino acids. The germline gives CDR1 MDHEN, CDR2 SYDVKM. Unmatched junction bases numbered 7, after V lost 5 bases and J lost 5 bases. CDR3 residues: CASSPAGQGIDTQYF. Here the CDR3 DNA reads TGTGCCAGCAGTCCCGCGGGACAGGGGATAGATACGCAGTATTTT.

This chain joins TRBV21-1 and TRBJ2-5; TRBD1 was called by the table and not checked on the DNA. TRBV21-1 is shown as a pseudogene. The CDR3 consists of 16 residues. CDR3 loop: CASSKDHSIKKETQYF. The CDR3 coding sequence is TGTGCCAGCAGCAAAGATCACAGTATTAAAAAAGAGACCCAGTACTTC.

This clone was detected a few times. This chain joins TRBV6-5 and TRBJ1-4; D uncertain. Germline CDR1 is MNHEY and CDR2 is SVGAGI. Trimming removed 8 bases from V and 8 bases from J, with 21 bases in between. The CDR3 contains 15 residues. The CDR3 loop reads CASDRSEGGREKLFF. Here the CDR3 DNA reads TGTGCCAGCGACCGTAGCGAGGGAGGTCGAGAAAAACTGTTTTTT.

The J gene is TRBJ2-4, the V gene TRBV6-5; no clear D gene. There are 13 residues in the CDR3. CDR1 and CDR2 from the germline V gene are MNHEY and SVGAGI. Trimming cost V 8 bases and J 0 bases, with 8 bases left between them. CDR3 bases: TGTGCCAGCCTCGGCGGAGCCAAAAACATTCAGTACTTC. It translates to CASLGGAKNIQYF.

This chain uses TRBV5-1 with TRBJ2-5; 10 bases are a match to TRBD2. Germline CDR1 and CDR2: SGHRS and YFSETQ. Trimming took 3 bases from V and 4 from J; bases not matched to a gene: 3. The length of the CDR3 is 14 residues. The CDR3 DNA reads as TGCGCCAGCAGCTCGCCTAGCGGGGGAGAGACCCAGTACTTC. It codes for CASSSPSGGETQYF.

The J gene is TRBJ2-3, the V gene TRBV5-1, with 10 nucleotides matching TRBD2. The J segment lost 5 bases and the V segment lost 4 bases, leaving 10 bases of the junction unmatched. The CDR3 is made up of 16 amino acids. From germline, CDR1 is SGHRS and CDR2 YFSETQ. The CDR3 reads CASSVTSGFIGDTQYF. The CDR3 DNA reads TGCGCCAGCAGCGTGACTAGCGGGTTCATCGGAGATACGCAGTATTTT.

V gene TRBV6-2 or TRBV6-3 combines with J gene TRBJ1-3, with D tentatively TRBD1 (5 bases). V was pared by 6 bases and J by 3 bases, with 12 bases between. This CDR3 contains 14 residues. Per germline, CDR1 MNHEY and CDR2 SVGEGT. The CDR3 loop reads CASSPQGFGNTIYF. For the CDR3, the DNA is TGTGCCAGCAGCCCGCAGGGTTTTGGAAACACCATATATTTT.

The genes are TRBV5-5 and TRBJ2-5, with 8 bases lining up with TRBD1. Germline CDR1 and CDR2: SGHKS and YYEKEE (reference sequence). V shed 4 bases, J shed 5 bases, and the junction held 4 bases outside the gene matches. CDR3 length: 13 amino acids. The chain's CDR3 is CASSRDRSETQYF. CDR3 DNA sequence: TGTGCCAGCAGCCGGGACAGGTCGGAGACCCAGTACTTC.